This T cell receptor (beta chain) was captured in a study of cytomegalovirus exposure and HLA in healthy donors. About this clone: Its specificity is unknown.

Whole-study findings and limits: Beyond CMV serostatus, there was no information to go on about immune exposure. Among the most significant clusters, several appeared linked to common viral pathogens in a later analysis. By HLA locus, TCR association rates varied in a later analysis, with DRB1 showing the most and HLA-C the fewest.

The study ran its PCR with 60 Vbeta and 13 Jbeta primers. Some clones are missing from TCRdb's copy, which holds only in-frame ones; the method was immunoSEQ multiplex PCR. The sample lists approximately 150,000 clones, 75% to 85% occurring once. V was pared by 2 bases and J by 0 bases, with 1 base of the junction left unmatched. The CDR3 sequence is 14 residues long. The germline gives CDR1 MNHEY, CDR2 SVGAGI. The J gene is TRBJ2-7, the V gene TRBV6-5, with TRBD2 identical over 7 bases. The sequencing sample was made of PBMCs. This sequence originates from a man under 40 in good health and CMV-seropositive. The CDR3 region is CASSYGGDSYEQYF. In nucleotides, the CDR3 is TGTGCCAGCAGTTACGGGGGGGACTCCTACGAGCAGTACTTC.